The present T cell receptor beta chain was sequenced within a study of T cells after yellow fever vaccination. Study in general: SMART-Seq v4 Ultra Low Input prepared the low-cell-number fractions.

Conversion of TCR transcripts into cDNA relied on 5'RACE template switching, which added a universal primer site and UMIs. TCRdb reprocessed the 5' RACE reads with MiXCR, giving one entry per CDR3 protein. The data contain around 120,000 distinct CDR3 sequences, about 7% of them singletons. This CDR3 region has 16 residues. V gave up 5 bases and J gave up 4 bases, with 17 bases separating them. CDR1 is SGHTA, CDR2 FQGNSA, per germline. Source: CD4+ T cells sorted from PBMCs, taken roughly seven weeks after the first yellow fever vaccination. The TCR comes from a man aged 18 to 35 who received the YFV17D yellow fever vaccine. The chain employs TRBV7-2 and TRBJ2-2, with D perhaps TRBD1 (6 bases). CDR3 DNA sequence: TGTGCCAGCAGCCCCCCGAGGGGACACCGCACCGGGGAGCTGTTTTTT. Its protein is CASSPPRGHRTGELFF.